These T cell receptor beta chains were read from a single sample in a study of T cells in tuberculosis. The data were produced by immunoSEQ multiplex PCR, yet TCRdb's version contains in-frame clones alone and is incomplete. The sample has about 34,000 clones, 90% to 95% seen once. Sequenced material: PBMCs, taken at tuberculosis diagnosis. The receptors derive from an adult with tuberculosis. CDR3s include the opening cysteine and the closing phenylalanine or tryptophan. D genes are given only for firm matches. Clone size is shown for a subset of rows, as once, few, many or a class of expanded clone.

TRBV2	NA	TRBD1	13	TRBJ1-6	CASSTGGHSPLHF	TGTGCCAGCAGTACAGGGGGACATTCACCCCTCCACTTT
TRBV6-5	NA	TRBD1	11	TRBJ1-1	CASSTGVEAFF	TGTGCCAGCAGTACAGGGGTTGAAGCTTTCTTT
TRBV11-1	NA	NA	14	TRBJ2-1	CASSSVTVYNEQFF	TGTGCCAGCAGCTCGGTCACAGTCTACAATGAGCAGTTCTTC
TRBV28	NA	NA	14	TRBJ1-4	CASSLFRANEKLFF	TGTGCCAGCAGTTTATTCAGGGCTAATGAAAAACTGTTTTTT
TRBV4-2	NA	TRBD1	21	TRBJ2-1	CASSQADRGRRKTSSYNEQFF	TGTGCCAGCAGCCAAGCGGACAGGGGGCGCCGAAAGACTAGCTCCTACAATGAGCAGTTCTTC
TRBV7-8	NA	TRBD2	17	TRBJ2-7	CASSTWGTSVSSYEQYF	TGTGCCAGCAGCACCTGGGGGACTAGTGTCAGCTCCTACGAGCAGTACTTC
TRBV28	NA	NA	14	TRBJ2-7	CASSKRELSDEQYF	TGTGCCAGCTCAAAACGGGAGCTCAGCGACGAGCAGTACTTC
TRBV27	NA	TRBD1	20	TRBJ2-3	CASSLRPRDSVLGVADTQYF	TGTGCCAGCAGTTTACGCCCCCGGGACAGTGTACTTGGGGTAGCAGATACGCAGTATTTT
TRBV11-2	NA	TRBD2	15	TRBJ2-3	CASSPGLAGWDTQYF	TGTGCCAGCAGCCCGGGACTAGCGGGTTGGGATACGCAGTATTTT
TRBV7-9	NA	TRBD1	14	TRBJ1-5	CASSSDREYQPQHF	TGTGCCAGCAGCTCGGACAGGGAATATCAGCCCCAGCATTTT
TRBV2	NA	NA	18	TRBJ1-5	CASSERELMGIRHQPQHF	TGTGCCAGCAGTGAAAGGGAGTTAATGGGAATTCGGCATCAGCCCCAGCATTTT
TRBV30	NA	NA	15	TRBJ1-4	CAAPRDFATNEKLFF	TGTGCCGCCCCTCGGGACTTTGCAACTAATGAAAAACTGTTTTTT
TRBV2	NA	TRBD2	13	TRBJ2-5	CASSGASGETQYF	TGTGCCAGCAGTGGGGCTAGCGGGGAGACCCAGTACTTC
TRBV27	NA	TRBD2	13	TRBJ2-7	CASSPGGGHEQYF	TGTGCCAGCAGTCCCGGGGGGGGCCACGAGCAGTACTTC
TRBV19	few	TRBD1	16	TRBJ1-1	CASSVLRGRGGTEAFF	TGTGCCAGTAGTGTACTCAGGGGGCGCGGAGGCACTGAAGCTTTCTTT
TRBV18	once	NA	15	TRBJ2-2	CASSPPPFYTGELFF	TGTGCCAGCTCACCACCTCCGTTTTACACCGGGGAGCTGTTTTTT
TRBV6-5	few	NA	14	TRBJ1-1	CASSWYQGWTEAFF	TGTGCCAGCAGTTGGTACCAGGGGTGGACTGAAGCTTTCTTT
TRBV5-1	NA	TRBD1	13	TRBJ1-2	CASSRDSNYGYTF	TGCGCCAGCAGCCGGGACAGTAACTATGGCTACACCTTC
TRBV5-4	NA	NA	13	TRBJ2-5	CASSLGGQETQYF	TGTGCCAGCAGCTTGGGAGGACAAGAGACCCAGTACTTC
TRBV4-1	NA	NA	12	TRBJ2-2	CAARGATGELFF	TGCGCCGCACGCGGAGCGACGGGGGAGCTGTTTTTT
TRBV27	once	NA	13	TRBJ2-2	CASSLGRSGELFF	TGTGCCAGCAGTTTAGGGCGTTCCGGGGAGCTGTTTTTT
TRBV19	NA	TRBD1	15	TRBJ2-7	CASSRGRDRANEQYF	TGTGCCAGTAGTAGGGGCCGGGACAGGGCCAACGAGCAGTACTTC
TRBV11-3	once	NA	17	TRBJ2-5	CASSLGTGSGFRETQYF	TGTGCCAGCAGCTTAGGCACAGGGTCAGGATTCAGAGAGACCCAGTACTTC
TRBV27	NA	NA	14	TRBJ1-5	CATIRGYSNQPQHF	TGTGCCACTATCCGGGGTTATAGCAATCAGCCCCAGCATTTT
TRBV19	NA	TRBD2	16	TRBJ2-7	CASSRGLDALSYEQYF	TGTGCCAGTAGTCGGGGACTAGACGCTTTATCCTACGAGCAGTACTTC
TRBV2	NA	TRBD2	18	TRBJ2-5	CASSELRTSGGSPETQYF	TGTGCCAGCAGTGAACTGCGGACTAGCGGGGGGAGCCCCGAGACCCAGTACTTC
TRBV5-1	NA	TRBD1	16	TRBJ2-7	CASSYDLDRGAYEQYF	TGCGCCAGCAGCTATGATCTCGACAGGGGCGCGTACGAGCAGTACTTC
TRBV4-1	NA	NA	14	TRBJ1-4	CASSQGQTNEKLFF	TGCGCCAGCAGCCAAGGACAGACAAATGAAAAACTGTTTTTT
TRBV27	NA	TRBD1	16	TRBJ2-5	CASSRIPGTVQETQYF	TGTGCCAGCTCACGAATCCCGGGGACAGTACAAGAGACCCAGTACTTC
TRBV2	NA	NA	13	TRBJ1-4	CASIGGGNEKLFF	TGTGCCAGCATCGGCGGGGGAAATGAAAAACTGTTTTTT
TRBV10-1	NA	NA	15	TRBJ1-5	CASSESPRSNQPQHF	TGCGCCAGCAGTGAGTCCCCTAGGAGCAATCAGCCCCAGCATTTT
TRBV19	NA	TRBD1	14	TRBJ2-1	CASSWTGIGNEQFF	TGTGCCAGTAGTTGGACAGGGATCGGCAATGAGCAGTTCTTC
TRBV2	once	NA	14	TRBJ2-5	CASSEGQGRETQYF	TGTGCCAGCAGTGAAGGTCAGGGAAGGGAGACCCAGTACTTC
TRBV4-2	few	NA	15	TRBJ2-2	CASSQARGNTGELFF	TGTGCCAGCAGCCAAGCTCGGGGGAACACCGGGGAGCTGTTTTTT
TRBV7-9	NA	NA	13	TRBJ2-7	CASSLVDRREQYF	TGTGCCAGCAGCTTAGTGGACAGACGCGAGCAGTACTTC
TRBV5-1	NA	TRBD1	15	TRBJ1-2	CASSLVTGGSYGYTF	TGCGCCAGCAGCTTGGTTACAGGGGGCAGCTATGGCTACACCTTC
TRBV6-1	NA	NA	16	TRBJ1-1	CASSEESGSGGTEAFF	TGTGCCAGCAGTGAAGAATCGGGGTCGGGGGGGACTGAAGCTTTCTTT
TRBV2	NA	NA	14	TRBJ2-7	CASSEQGNIYEQYF	TGTGCCAGCAGTGAGCAGGGAAATATCTACGAGCAGTACTTC
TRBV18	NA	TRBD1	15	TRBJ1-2	CASSPPGQDLLGYTF	TGTGCCAGCTCACCCCCGGGACAGGACCTCTTAGGCTACACCTTC
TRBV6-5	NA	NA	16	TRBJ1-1	CASSYSWTEMNTEAFF	TGTGCCAGCAGTTACTCTTGGACAGAGATGAACACTGAAGCTTTCTTT
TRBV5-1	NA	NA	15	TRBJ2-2	CASSLGTLDTGELFF	TGCGCCAGCAGCCTAGGGACTTTGGACACCGGGGAGCTGTTTTTT
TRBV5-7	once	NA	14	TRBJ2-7	CASSFIDTAYEQYF	TGTGCCAGCAGCTTCATAGATACCGCCTACGAGCAGTACTTC
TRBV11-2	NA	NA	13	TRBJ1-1	CASSFRYRDEAFF	TGTGCCAGCAGCTTTAGGTACAGGGACGAAGCTTTCTTT
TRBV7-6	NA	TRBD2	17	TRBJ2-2	CASSLIGLAGSSGELFF	TGTGCCAGCAGCTTAATCGGACTAGCGGGATCCTCCGGGGAGCTGTTTTTT
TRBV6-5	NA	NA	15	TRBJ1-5	CASSPTVHSNQPQHF	TGTGCCAGCAGCCCGACAGTCCATAGCAATCAGCCCCAGCATTTT
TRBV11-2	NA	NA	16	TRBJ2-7	CASSSWGGPRSYEQYF	TGTGCCAGCAGCTCCTGGGGGGGCCCAAGATCATACGAGCAGTACTTC
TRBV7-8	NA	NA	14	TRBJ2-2	CASKGYDLTGELFF	TGTGCCAGCAAGGGGTACGATCTGACCGGGGAGCTGTTTTTT
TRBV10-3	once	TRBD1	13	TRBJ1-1	CAISGTGDTEAFF	TGTGCCATCAGCGGGACAGGGGACACTGAAGCTTTCTTT
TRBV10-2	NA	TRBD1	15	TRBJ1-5	CASSESPDREQPQHF	TGCGCCAGCAGTGAGTCGCCGGACAGGGAACAGCCCCAGCATTTT
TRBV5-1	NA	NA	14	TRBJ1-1	CASSLDGGNTEAFF	TGCGCCAGCAGCTTGGACGGCGGGAACACTGAAGCTTTCTTT
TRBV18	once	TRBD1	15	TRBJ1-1	CASSESGQGASEAFF	TGTGCCAGCTCAGAATCAGGGCAGGGGGCATCTGAAGCTTTCTTT
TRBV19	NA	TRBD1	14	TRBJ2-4	CASTTQGAKNIQYF	TGTGCCAGTACTACACAGGGGGCCAAAAACATTCAGTACTTC
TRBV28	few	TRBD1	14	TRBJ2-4	CASSQQGAQNIQYF	TGTGCCAGCAGCCAACAGGGGGCGCAAAACATTCAGTACTTC
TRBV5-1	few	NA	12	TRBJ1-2	CASSLDLGAGVF	TGCGCCAGCAGCTTGGACCTTGGAGCTGGCGTTTTC
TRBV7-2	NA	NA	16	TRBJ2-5	CASSPTSAGFFETQYF	TGTGCCAGCAGCCCTACTTCAGCGGGTTTTTTTGAGACCCAGTACTTC
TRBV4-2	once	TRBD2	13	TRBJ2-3	CASSQGGTRGQYF	TGTGCCAGCAGCCAGGGGGGGACTAGAGGGCAGTATTTT
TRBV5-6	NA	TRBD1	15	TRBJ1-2	CASSPGTARAGGYTF	TGTGCCAGCAGCCCTGGGACAGCTAGGGCGGGGGGCTACACCTTC